This TCR beta chain was documented in a study of shared clonotypes between healthy human individuals. The assay was carried out at the deep level. Unsorted PBMC replicate PCRs used 250 to 350 ng DNA, tens of thousands of T cell genomes. Ten immunoSEQ deep assay plates were used to sequence unsorted PBMC DNA. Profiled with immunoSEQ multiplex PCR; TCRdb holds only in-frame clones, not every one. The sample consists of about 510,000 clones, 60% to 85% of them appearing once. Germline assignment: CDR1 MNHEY and CDR2 SVGAGI. Trimming shortened V by 5 bases and J by 1 base, and 9 bases separated the two germline ends. CDR3 length equals 15 residues. Among the donors, all were Caucasian adults who lived in Nashville, Tennessee.

J is TRBJ2-6 and V is TRBV6-5; possible D gene TRBD1, 5 bases. The sequencing input was PBMCs. The TCR comes from a woman aged 40 to 50 in good health. Some clones in this sample may be carry-over from other donors' samples. CDR3 loop: CASSQDSSGANVLTF. The CDR3 nucleotides read TGTGCCAGCAGTCAAGACAGTTCTGGGGCCAACGTCCTGACTTTC.